This T cell receptor (beta chain) appears in the sequencing data of a study of a mutant IDH1 vaccine in newly diagnosed glioma. Data came from immunoSEQ multiplex PCR; TCRdb stores just in-frame clones and leaves some out. The top ten hold approximately 17% of the sample, which has approximately 30,000 clones, about four fifths seen once. Judged by abundance, this clone is medium-sized. Its antigen is not known. As for time point: week 23, last vaccination. Mutant IDH1 20-mer peptide, at 300 ug, made up each vaccine dose, with topical imiquimod. The CDR3 length is 13 residues. The V end was cut by 4 bases, the J end by 6 bases, with 15 bases between. CDR1 is SQVTM and CDR2 is ANQGSEA in the germline V gene.

The receptor was derived from a woman under 40 with glioma. The material sequenced was PBMCs, taken from a glioma patient whose treatment included an IDH1 peptide vaccine. The V call is TRBV29-1, the J call TRBJ1-1; no clear D. This CDR3 reads CSVASKFVAEAFF. CDR3 coding DNA: TGCAGCGTTGCTTCTAAATTCGTAGCTGAAGCTTTCTTT.